These 2 T cell receptor beta chains were sequenced from one sample in a study of shared T cell receptors in the human thymus. The repertoire was sequenced with immunoSEQ multiplex PCR; TCRdb's copy has only in-frame clones and lacks some. The sample has about 610,000 clones, 85% to 90% seen once. This same sample was also taken into another study, of human thymus T cells.

The sample was thymocytes. The receptors were gathered from a boy under two years old with a congenital heart defect.

The chain has TRBV27 and TRBJ1-1; TRBD1 agrees at 9 bases. This CDR3 region has 15 residues. From germline, CDR1 is MNHEY and CDR2 SMNVEV (reference sequence). The ends lost 5 bases at V and 0 bases at J; junction bases unmatched: 4. The CDR3, as DNA: TGTGCCAGCAGTGGGGGACAGGGAATGAACACTGAAGCTTTCTTT. Translated: CASSGGQGMNTEAFF.

The chain links TRBV6-1 to TRBJ2-2, with 10 bases aligning to TRBD1. In germline, CDR1 is MNHNS, CDR2 SASEGT. V gave up 7 bases and J gave up 6 bases; unmatched junction bases: 2. The CDR3 spans 13 residues. CDR3 region: CASIGTGAGELFF. The CDR3, as DNA: TGTGCCAGCATTGGGACAGGGGCCGGGGAGCTGTTTTTT.